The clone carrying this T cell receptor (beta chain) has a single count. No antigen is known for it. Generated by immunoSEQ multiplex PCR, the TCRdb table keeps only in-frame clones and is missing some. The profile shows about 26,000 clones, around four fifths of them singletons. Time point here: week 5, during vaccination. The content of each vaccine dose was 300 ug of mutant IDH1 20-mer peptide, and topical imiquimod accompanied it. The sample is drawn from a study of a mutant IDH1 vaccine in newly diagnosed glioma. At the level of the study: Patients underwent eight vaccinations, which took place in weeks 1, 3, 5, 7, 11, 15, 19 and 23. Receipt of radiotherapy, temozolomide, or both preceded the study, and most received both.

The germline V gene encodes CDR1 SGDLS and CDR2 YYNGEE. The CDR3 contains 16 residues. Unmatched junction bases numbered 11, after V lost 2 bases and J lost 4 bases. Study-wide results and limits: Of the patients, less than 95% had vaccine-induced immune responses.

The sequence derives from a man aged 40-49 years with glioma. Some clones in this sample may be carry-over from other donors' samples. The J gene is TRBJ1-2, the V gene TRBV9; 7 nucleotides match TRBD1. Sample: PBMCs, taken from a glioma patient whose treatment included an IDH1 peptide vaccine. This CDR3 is CASSVHTDRVGYGYTF. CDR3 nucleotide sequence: TGTGCCAGCAGCGTCCATACCGACAGGGTTGGCTATGGCTACACCTTC.